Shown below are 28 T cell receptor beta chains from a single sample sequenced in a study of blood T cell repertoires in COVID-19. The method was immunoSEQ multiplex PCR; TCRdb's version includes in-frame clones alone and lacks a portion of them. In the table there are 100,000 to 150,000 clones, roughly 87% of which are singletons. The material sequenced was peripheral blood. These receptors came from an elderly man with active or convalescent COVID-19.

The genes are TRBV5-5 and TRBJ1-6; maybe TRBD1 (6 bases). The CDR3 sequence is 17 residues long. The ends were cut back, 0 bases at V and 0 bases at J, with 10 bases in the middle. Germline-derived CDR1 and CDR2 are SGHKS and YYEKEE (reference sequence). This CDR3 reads CASSLGKGGSYNSPLHF. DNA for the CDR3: TGTGCCAGCAGCTTGGGTAAAGGGGGCTCCTATAATTCACCCCTCCACTTT.

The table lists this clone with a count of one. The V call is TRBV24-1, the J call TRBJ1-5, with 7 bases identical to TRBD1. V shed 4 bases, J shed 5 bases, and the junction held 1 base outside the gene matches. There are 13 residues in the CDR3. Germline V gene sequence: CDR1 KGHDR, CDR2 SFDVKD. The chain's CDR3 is CATSDDRDQPQHF. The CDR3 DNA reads TGTGCCACCAGTGACGACAGGGATCAGCCCCAGCATTTT.

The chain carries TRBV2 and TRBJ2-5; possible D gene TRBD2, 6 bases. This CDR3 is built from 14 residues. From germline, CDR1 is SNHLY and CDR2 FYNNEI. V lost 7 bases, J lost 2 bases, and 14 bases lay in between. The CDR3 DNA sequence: TGTGCCAGCAACTGGGTTAGCGGACAAGAGACCCAGTACTTC. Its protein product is CASNWVSGQETQYF.

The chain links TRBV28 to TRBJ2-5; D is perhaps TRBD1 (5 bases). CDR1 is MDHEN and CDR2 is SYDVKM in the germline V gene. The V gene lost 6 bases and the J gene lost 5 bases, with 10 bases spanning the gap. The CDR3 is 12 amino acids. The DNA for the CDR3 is TGTGCCAGCAGGGGGCCAGGGGAGACCCAGTACTTC. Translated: CASRGPGETQYF. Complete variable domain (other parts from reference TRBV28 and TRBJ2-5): DVKVTQSSRYLVKRTGEKVFLECVQDMDHENMFWYRQDPGLGLRLIYFSYDVKMKEKGDIPEGYSVSREKKERFSLILESASTNQTSMYLCASRGPGETQYFGPGTRLLVL.

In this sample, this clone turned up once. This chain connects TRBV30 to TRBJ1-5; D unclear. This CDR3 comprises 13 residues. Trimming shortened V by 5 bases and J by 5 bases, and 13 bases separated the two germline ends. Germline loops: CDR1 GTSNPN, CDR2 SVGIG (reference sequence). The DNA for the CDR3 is TGTGCCTGGGGGAGAGGAACACATCAGCCCCAGCATTTT. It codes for CAWGRGTHQPQHF.

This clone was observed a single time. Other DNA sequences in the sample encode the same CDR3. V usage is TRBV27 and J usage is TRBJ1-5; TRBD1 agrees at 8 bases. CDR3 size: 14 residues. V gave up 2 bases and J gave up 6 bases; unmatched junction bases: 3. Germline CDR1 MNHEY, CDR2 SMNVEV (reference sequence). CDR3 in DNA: TGTGCCAGCAGTTTAAACAGGGGGGGTCAGCCCCAGCATTTT. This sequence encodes CASSLNRGGQPQHF.

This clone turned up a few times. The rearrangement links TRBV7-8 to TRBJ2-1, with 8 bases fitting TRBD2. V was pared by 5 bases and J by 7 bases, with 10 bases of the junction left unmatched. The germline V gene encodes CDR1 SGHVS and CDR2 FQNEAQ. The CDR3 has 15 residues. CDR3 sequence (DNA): TGTGCCAGCAGCCTCGGATGGGCGGGAGGAAATGAGCAGTTCTTC. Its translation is CASSLGWAGGNEQFF.

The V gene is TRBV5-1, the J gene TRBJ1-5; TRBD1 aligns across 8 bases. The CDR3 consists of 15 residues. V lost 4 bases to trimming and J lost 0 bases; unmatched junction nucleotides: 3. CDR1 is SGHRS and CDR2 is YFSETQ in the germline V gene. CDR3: CASSQGAGSNQPQHF. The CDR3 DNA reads TGCGCCAGCAGCCAGGGGGCCGGTAGCAATCAGCCCCAGCATTTT.

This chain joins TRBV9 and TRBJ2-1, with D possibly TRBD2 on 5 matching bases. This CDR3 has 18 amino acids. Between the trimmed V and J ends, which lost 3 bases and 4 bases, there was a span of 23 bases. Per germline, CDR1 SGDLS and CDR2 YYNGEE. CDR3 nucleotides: TGTGCCAGCAGCGACCCCGCCGGTGCGGGTTCCGATTACAATGAGCAGTTCTTC. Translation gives CASSDPAGAGSDYNEQFF.

The CDR3 coding sequence is TGCAGCGTCATGAATCAGGGGACTGAAGCTTTCTTT. Residues: CSVMNQGTEAFF. V gene TRBV29-1 combines with J gene TRBJ1-1, with a tentative D call TRBD1 (6 bases). Per the germline V gene, CDR1 is SQVTM and CDR2 is ANQGSEA. The CDR3 length is 12 residues. Trimming took 6 bases from V and 5 from J, leaving 13 bases between them.

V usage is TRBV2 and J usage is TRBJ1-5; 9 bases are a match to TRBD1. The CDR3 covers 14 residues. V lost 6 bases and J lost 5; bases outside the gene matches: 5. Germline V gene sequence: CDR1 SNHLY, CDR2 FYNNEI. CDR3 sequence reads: CASRTTGGDQPQHF. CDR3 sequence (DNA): TGTGCCAGCAGGACGACAGGGGGTGATCAGCCCCAGCATTTT. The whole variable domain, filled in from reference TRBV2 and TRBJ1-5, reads EPEVTQTPSHQVTQMGQEVILRCVPISNHLYFYWYRQILGQKVEFLVSFYNNEISEKSEIFDDQFSVERPDGSNFTLKIRSTKLEDSAMYFCASRTTGGDQPQHFGDGTRLSIL.

The CDR3 region has the DNA TGTGCCAGCAGCCAAGGTCCCGGGGGGGCCGGGTATGAGCAGTTCTTC. Encoded protein: CASSQGPGGAGYEQFF. This chain joins TRBV3-1 (or the pseudogene TRBV3-2) and TRBJ2-1; 8 positions match TRBD2. Trimming removed 1 base from V and 8 bases from J; junction bases left unmatched: 10. The germline V gene has CDR1 LGHDT and CDR2 YNNKEL (reference sequence). The CDR3 has 16 residues.

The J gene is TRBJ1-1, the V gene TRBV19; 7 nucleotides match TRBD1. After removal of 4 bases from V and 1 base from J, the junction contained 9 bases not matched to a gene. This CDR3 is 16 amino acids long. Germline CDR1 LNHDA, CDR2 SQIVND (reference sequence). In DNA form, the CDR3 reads TGTGCCAGTAGTAACAACAGGGGCCGGAGGAACACTGAAGCTTTCTTT. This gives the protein CASSNNRGRRNTEAFF. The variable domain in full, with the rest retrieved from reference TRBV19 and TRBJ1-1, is DGGITQSPKYLFRKEGQNVTLSCEQNLNHDAMYWYRQDPGQGLRLIYYSQIVNDFQKGDIAEGYSVSREKKESFPLTVTSAQKNPTAFYLCASSNNRGRRNTEAFFGQGTRLTVV.

This CDR3 is CSVRTGANTGELFF. The CDR3 DNA follows: TGCAGCGTCCGGACAGGGGCCAACACCGGGGAGCTGTTTTTT. This chain joins TRBV29-1 and TRBJ2-2; TRBD1 aligns across 9 bases. The CDR3 covers 14 residues. In germline, CDR1 is SQVTM, CDR2 ANQGSEA. The trim removed 6 bases at V and 2 bases at J, leaving 4 bases unmatched.

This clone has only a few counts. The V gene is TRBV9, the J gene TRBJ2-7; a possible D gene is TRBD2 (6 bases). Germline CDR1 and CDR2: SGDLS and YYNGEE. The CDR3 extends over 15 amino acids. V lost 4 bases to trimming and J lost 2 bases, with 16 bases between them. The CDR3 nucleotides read TGTGCCAGCAGCCGTTCCGGGGGTTTCACCTACGAGCAGTACTTC. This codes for CASSRSGGFTYEQYF.

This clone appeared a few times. CDR3 residues: CASSPQAGGRYNEQFF. The CDR3 bases are TGTGCCAGCAGCCCTCAAGCGGGAGGCCGTTACAATGAGCAGTTCTTC. J is TRBJ2-1 and V is TRBV7-2; TRBD2 matches at 9 bases. Trimming cost V 5 bases and J 4 bases; bases outside gene matches: 9. The germline CDR1 and CDR2 sequences are SGHTA and FQGNSA. CDR3 size: 16 residues.

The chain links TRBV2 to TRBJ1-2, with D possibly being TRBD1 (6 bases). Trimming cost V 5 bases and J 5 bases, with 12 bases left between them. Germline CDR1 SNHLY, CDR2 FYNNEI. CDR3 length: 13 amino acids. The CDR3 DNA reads TGTGCCAGCAGTTTACAGGGAAGTTATGGCTACACCTTC. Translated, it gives CASSLQGSYGYTF.

CDR3 nucleotides: TGTGCCACCGGAGCGGGGGGGTCGGGGAATCAGCCCCAGCATTTT. Translated, it gives CATGAGGSGNQPQHF. The chain carries TRBV15 and TRBJ1-5, with D possibly TRBD1 on 5 matching bases. CDR3 size: 15 residues. V shed 8 bases and J shed 4 bases, with 18 bases lying between them. Looked up from germline, CDR1 is LNHNV and CDR2 is YYDKDF (reference sequence).

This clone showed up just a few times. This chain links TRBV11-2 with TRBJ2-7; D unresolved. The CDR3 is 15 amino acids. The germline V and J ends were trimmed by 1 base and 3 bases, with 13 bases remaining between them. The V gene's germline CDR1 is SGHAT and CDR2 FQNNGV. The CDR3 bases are TGTGCCAGCAGCTTAGGATCTGTCGCGGTCTACGAGCAGTACTTC. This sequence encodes CASSLGSVAVYEQYF.

This CDR3 is CAWSPLRAGGNEQFF. The CDR3 DNA reads as TGTGCCTGGAGTCCGCTTCGAGCGGGAGGGAATGAGCAGTTCTTC. The genes are TRBV30 and TRBJ2-1, with TRBD2 identical over 10 bases. V shed 2 bases and J 7 bases; nucleotides not matched to a gene: 8. The germline gives CDR1 GTSNPN, CDR2 SVGIG (reference sequence). The CDR3 is 15 residues long.

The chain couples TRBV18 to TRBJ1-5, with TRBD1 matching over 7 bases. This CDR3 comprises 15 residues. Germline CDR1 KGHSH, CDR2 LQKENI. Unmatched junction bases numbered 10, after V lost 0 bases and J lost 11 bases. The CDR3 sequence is CASSPPEGGPGSQHF. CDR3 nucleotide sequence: TGTGCCAGCTCACCACCGGAAGGGGGCCCGGGTTCCCAGCATTTT.

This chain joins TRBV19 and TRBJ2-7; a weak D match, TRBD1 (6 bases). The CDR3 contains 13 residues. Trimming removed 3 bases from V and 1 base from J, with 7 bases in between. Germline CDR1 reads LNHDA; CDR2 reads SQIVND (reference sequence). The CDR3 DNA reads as TGTGCCAGTAGTATGGGACATTCCTACGAGCAGTACTTC. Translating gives CASSMGHSYEQYF. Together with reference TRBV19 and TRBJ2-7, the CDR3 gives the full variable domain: DGGITQSPKYLFRKEGQNVTLSCEQNLNHDAMYWYRQDPGQGLRLIYYSQIVNDFQKGDIAEGYSVSREKKESFPLTVTSAQKNPTAFYLCASSMGHSYEQYFGPGTRLTVT.

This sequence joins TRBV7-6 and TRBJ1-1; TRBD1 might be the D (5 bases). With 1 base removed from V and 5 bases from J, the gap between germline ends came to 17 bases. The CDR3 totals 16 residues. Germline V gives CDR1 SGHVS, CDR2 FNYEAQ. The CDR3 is CASSLEAGSMRTEAFF. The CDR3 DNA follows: TGTGCCAGCAGCTTAGAGGCAGGGTCGATGCGGACTGAAGCTTTCTTT.

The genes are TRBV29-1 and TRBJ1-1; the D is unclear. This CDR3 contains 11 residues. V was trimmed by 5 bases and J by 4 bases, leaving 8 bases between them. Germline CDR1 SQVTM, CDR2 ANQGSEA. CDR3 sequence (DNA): TGCAGCGTTTCAAGCGGCACTGAAGCTTTCTTT. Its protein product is CSVSSGTEAFF.

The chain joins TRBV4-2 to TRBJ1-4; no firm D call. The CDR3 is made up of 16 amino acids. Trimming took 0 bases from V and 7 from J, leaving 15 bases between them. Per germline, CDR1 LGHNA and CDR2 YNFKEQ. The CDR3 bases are TGTGCCAGCAGCCAAGATCGGGGTTATTTGACTGAAAAACTGTTTTTT. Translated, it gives CASSQDRGYLTEKLFF.

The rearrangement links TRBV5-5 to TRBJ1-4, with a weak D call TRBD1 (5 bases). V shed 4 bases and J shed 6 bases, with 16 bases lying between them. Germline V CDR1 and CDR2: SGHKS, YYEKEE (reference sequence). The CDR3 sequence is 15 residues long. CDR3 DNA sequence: TGTGCCAGCAGCCCCCAGCTGGGCAGGGATGAAAAACTGTTTTTT. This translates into CASSPQLGRDEKLFF.

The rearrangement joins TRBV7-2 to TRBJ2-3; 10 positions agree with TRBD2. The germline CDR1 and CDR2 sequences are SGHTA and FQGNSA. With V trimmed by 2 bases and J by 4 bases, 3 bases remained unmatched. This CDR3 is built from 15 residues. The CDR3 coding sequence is TGTGCCAGCAGCTTACGGACTAGCGGCTCAGATACGCAGTATTTT. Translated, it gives CASSLRTSGSDTQYF.

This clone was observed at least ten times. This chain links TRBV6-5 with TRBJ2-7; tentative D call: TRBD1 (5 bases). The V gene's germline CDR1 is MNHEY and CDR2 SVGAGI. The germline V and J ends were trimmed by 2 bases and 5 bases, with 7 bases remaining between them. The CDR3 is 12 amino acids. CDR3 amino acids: CASSYKGNEQYF. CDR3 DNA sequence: TGTGCCAGCAGTTACAAGGGGAACGAGCAGTACTTC.